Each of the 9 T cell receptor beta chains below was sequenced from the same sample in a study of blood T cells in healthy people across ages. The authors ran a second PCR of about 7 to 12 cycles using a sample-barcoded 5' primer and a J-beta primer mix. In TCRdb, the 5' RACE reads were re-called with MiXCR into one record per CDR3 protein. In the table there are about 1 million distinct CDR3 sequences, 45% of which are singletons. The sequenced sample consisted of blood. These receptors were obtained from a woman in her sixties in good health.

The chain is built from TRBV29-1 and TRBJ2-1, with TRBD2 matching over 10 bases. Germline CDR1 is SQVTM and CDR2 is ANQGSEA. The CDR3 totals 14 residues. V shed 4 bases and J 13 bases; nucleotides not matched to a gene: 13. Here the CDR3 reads CSVAPSGSRETQFF. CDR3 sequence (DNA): TGCAGCGTTGCCCCTAGCGGGAGTCGGGAGACCCAGTTCTTC.

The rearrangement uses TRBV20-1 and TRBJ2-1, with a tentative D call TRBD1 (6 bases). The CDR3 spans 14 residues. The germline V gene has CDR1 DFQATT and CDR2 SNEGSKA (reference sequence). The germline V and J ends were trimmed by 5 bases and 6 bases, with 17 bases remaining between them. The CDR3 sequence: CSAYDPTGINEQFF. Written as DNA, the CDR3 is TGCAGTGCTTACGATCCGACAGGAATCAATGAGCAGTTCTTC.

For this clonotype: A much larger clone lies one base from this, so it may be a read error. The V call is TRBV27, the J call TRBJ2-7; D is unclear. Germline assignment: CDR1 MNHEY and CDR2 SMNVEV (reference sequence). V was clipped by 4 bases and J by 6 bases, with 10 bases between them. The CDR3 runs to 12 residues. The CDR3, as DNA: TGTGCCAGCAGTTGGCGTAGAGGCGAGCAGTACTTC. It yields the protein CASSWRRGEQYF.

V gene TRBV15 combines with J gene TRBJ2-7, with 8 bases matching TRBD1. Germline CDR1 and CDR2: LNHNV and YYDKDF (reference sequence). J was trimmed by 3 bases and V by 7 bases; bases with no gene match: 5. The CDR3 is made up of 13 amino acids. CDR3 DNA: TGTGCCACCAAGGGACAGGCAAACTACGAGCAGTACTTC. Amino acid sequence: CATKGQANYEQYF.

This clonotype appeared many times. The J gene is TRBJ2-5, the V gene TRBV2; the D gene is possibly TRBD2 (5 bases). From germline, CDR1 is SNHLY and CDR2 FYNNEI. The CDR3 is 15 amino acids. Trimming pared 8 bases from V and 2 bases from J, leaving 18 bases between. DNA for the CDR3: TGTGCCAGCGCTAAAACTCAAACGGGGCAAGAGACCCAGTACTTC. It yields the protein CASAKTQTGQETQYF.

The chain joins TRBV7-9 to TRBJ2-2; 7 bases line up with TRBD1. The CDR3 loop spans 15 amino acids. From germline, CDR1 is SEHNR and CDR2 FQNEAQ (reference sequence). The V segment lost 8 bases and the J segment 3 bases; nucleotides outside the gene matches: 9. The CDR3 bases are TGTGCCAGCGGATGGAGAACAGGGGACACCGGGGAGCTGTTTTTT. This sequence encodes CASGWRTGDTGELFF.

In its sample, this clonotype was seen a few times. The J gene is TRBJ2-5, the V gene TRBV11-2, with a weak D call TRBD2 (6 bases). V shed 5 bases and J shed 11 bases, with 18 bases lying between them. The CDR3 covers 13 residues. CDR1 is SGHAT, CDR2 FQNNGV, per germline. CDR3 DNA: TGTGCCAGCAGCGTCTCTCCCAGACGGGAGCAGTACTTC. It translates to CASSVSPRREQYF.

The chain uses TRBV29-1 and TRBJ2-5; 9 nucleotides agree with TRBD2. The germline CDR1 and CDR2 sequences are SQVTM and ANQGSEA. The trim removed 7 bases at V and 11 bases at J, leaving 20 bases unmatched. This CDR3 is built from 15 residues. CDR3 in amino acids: CSALPTSGPYNEQYF. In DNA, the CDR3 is TGCAGCGCCCTACCTACTAGCGGGCCTTACAATGAGCAGTACTTC.

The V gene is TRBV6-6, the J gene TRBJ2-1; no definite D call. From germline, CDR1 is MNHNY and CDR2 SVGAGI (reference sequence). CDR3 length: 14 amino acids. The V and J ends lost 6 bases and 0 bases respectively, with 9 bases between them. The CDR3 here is CASRMSTSYNEQFF. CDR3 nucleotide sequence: TGTGCCAGCAGAATGTCCACCTCCTACAATGAGCAGTTCTTC.